Following are 23 T cell receptor beta chains from one sample sequenced in a study of regulatory T cells in long-lasting Graves disease. Time point noted: newly diagnosed GD, antithyroid drugs for less than 3 months. Isolated PBMC RNA provided the starting material for the TCR library. Arm-PCR of CDR3 regions with iRepertoire HTBI primers generated TCR beta libraries. From the multiplex PCR reads, TCRdb called clonotypes with MiXCR, one entry per CDR3 protein. The sample lists around 500,000 distinct CDR3 sequences; around an eighth were seen once. The same specimen was also included in a second study, on T cells in Graves' hyperthyroidism and ophthalmopathy.

The sample here was peripheral blood mononuclear cells (PBMCs), taken at new diagnosis, from a patient treated with antithyroid drugs. The receptors were sampled from a man aged 25 to 40 with Graves disease.

There are a few counts of this clonotype. This chain joins TRBV6-2 or TRBV6-3 and TRBJ2-7; D is unclear. The germline V and J ends were trimmed by 8 bases and 4 bases, with 9 bases remaining between them. Germline V gene lookup returns CDR1 MNHEY and CDR2 SVGEGT. There are 11 residues in the CDR3. The CDR3 DNA is TGTGCCAGCGGGCAGTTTTACGAGCAGTACTTC. Its protein is CASGQFYEQYF.

This clonotype appeared many times. The V and J genes are TRBV12-3 or TRBV12-4 and TRBJ2-1; TRBD2 aligns across 10 bases. The CDR3 contains 15 residues. The J segment lost 10 bases and the V segment lost 3 bases, leaving 9 bases of the junction unmatched. CDR3: CASSLVPGLAQEQFF. The CDR3 nucleotides are TGTGCCAGCAGTTTGGTCCCGGGACTAGCGCAAGAGCAGTTCTTC.

At least ten counts were recorded for this clonotype. The rearrangement joins TRBV19 to TRBJ2-7; 11 positions match TRBD2. Germline lookup yields CDR1 LNHDA and CDR2 SQIVND (reference sequence). Trimming at V came to 4 bases and at J to 2 bases, leaving 4 bases not matched to a gene. The CDR3 totals 15 residues. CDR3 in amino acids: CASSRGTSGTYEQYF. The DNA for the CDR3 is TGTGCCAGTAGTAGAGGGACTAGCGGAACCTACGAGCAGTACTTC.

This clonotype was recorded at least ten times. This sequence joins TRBV18 and TRBJ1-1; 7 bases fit TRBD1. The CDR3 extends over 15 amino acids. The V gene's germline CDR1 is KGHSH and CDR2 LQKENI. The V and J ends lost 4 bases and 5 bases, in that order; junction bases with no gene match: 10. CDR3 in amino acids: CASSHRQGRWTEAFF. In nucleotides, the CDR3 is TGTGCCAGCTCACACCGACAGGGTAGGTGGACTGAAGCTTTCTTT.

The V gene is TRBV5-1, the J gene TRBJ2-5, with 7 bases identical to TRBD2. CDR3 length equals 15 residues. Germline-derived CDR1 and CDR2 are SGHRS and YFSETQ. Trimming cost V 1 base and J 1 base; bases outside gene matches: 4. The CDR3: CASSLRAGVQETQYF. DNA of the CDR3: TGCGCCAGCAGCTTGAGGGCGGGAGTCCAAGAGACCCAGTACTTC.

This clonotype was recorded many times. V gene TRBV2 combines with J gene TRBJ2-1; D is unclear. Germline V gene lookup returns CDR1 SNHLY and CDR2 FYNNEI. The ends were cut back, 0 bases at V and 8 bases at J, with 11 bases in the middle. The CDR3 totals 14 residues. CDR3 coding DNA: TGTGCCAGCAGTGAAGCGCCAGCAAGGGATGAGCAGTTCTTC. Amino acids: CASSEAPARDEQFF.

Note on this clonotype: The junction differs from germline at one of its ends, possibly a read error. The rearrangement joins TRBV3-1 to TRBJ2-3, with D unclear. From germline, CDR1 is LGHDT and CDR2 YNNKEL (reference sequence). The CDR3 consists of 14 residues. CDR3 loop: CACSQSGSTDTQYF. In DNA, the CDR3 is TGTGCCTGCAGCCAGTCCGGGAGCACAGATACGCAGTATTTT.

This clonotype was recorded a few times. The chain employs TRBV6-1 and TRBJ2-1; D perhaps matches TRBD2 (6 bases). The germline V gene encodes CDR1 MNHNS and CDR2 SASEGT. V was trimmed by 6 bases and J by 5 bases, leaving 17 bases between them. This CDR3 is built from 15 residues. CDR3 in DNA: TGTGCCAGCAGCCCCGGACTACTCCTAAACAATGAGCAGTTCTTC. It encodes CASSPGLLLNNEQFF.

This clonotype was seen at least ten times. The genes are TRBV5-5 and TRBJ1-2; D not certain. In germline, CDR1 is SGHKS, CDR2 YYEKEE (reference sequence). The V end was cut by 0 bases, the J end by 3 bases, with 15 bases between. The CDR3 length is 16 residues. CDR3 DNA: TGTGCCAGCAGCTTGGACGCGACGGCTGGGGACTATGGCTACACCTTC. Translation gives CASSLDATAGDYGYTF.

The chain joins TRBV7-8 to TRBJ1-2; 7 nucleotides match TRBD1. The germline V gene has CDR1 SGHVS and CDR2 FQNEAQ. The V and J ends lost 4 bases and 13 bases, in that order; junction bases with no gene match: 9. This CDR3 spans 12 amino acids. The CDR3 is CASSSSGTACTF. The CDR3 nucleotides are TGTGCCAGCAGCTCATCCGGGACAGCTTGCACCTTC.

The V gene is TRBV30, the J gene TRBJ2-7; D uncertain. Germline V CDR1 and CDR2: GTSNPN, SVGIG (reference sequence). V lost 8 bases and J 7 bases, leaving 27 bases between the germline ends. The CDR3 sequence is 15 residues long. CDR3 in amino acids: CARPNRVRTDEEQYF. The CDR3 DNA reads as TGTGCCAGACCGAATCGGGTCCGCACCGATGAGGAGCAGTACTTC.

This clonotype has at least ten counts. J is TRBJ2-5 and V is TRBV28; D not certain. The V gene lost 1 base and the J gene lost 1 base, with 19 bases spanning the gap. In germline, CDR1 is MDHEN, CDR2 SYDVKM. This CDR3 has 18 amino acids. CDR3 DNA sequence: TGTGCCAGCAGTTTATTCCGTTTTCCAGCCTCTCCCCAAGAGACCCAGTACTTC. It specifies CASSLFRFPASPQETQYF.

The rearrangement uses TRBV4-1 and TRBJ2-7; D might be TRBD1 or TRBD2, each matching 7 bases. The CDR3 contains 17 residues. The V end was cut by 3 bases, the J end by 4 bases, with 22 bases between. Germline CDR1 reads MGHRA; CDR2 reads YSYEKL. This CDR3 reads CASSHPPIDREGYEQYF. DNA for the CDR3: TGCGCCAGCAGCCACCCCCCCATCGACAGGGAGGGATACGAGCAGTACTTC.

This clonotype appeared many times. V and J are TRBV6-2 or TRBV6-3 and TRBJ2-1; TRBD2 agrees at 14 bases. The V gene end was trimmed by 5 bases and the J gene end by 5 bases; junction bases not matched to a gene: 8. The germline V gene has CDR1 MNHEY and CDR2 SVGEGT. This CDR3 contains 17 residues. CDR3 residues: CASSGLPGLAGDNEQFF. Written as DNA, the CDR3 is TGTGCCAGCAGTGGACTGCCGGGACTAGCGGGAGACAATGAGCAGTTCTTC.

This clonotype was seen many times. The rearrangement uses TRBV7-8 and TRBJ2-7; 7 positions agree with TRBD2. CDR3 length: 15 amino acids. Trimming removed 1 base from V and 2 bases from J; junction bases left unmatched: 5. Germline CDR1 is SGHVS and CDR2 is FQNEAQ. CDR3 sequence: CASSLGRLAAYEQYF. The CDR3 DNA is TGTGCCAGCAGCTTAGGTCGGCTAGCGGCCTACGAGCAGTACTTC.

This clonotype has at least ten counts. The rearrangement uses TRBV3-1 and TRBJ2-7; 10 bases fit TRBD2. The CDR3 runs to 15 residues. The germline V gene encodes CDR1 LGHDT and CDR2 YNNKEL (reference sequence). V lost 6 bases, J lost 2 bases, and 7 bases stayed unmatched. CDR3 loop: CASRSRTSGPYEQYF. The DNA for the CDR3 is TGTGCCAGCAGGTCCCGGACTAGCGGTCCCTACGAGCAGTACTTC.

In this sample, this clonotype turned up a few times. The CDR3 DNA sequence: TGTGCCAGCAGCCCCCCGGGAAGTCCCCTCTATGGCTACACCTTC. Translating it yields CASSPPGSPLYGYTF. This sequence joins TRBV14 and TRBJ1-2; D call uncertain. The CDR3 length is 15 residues. V lost 4 bases and J 4 bases, leaving 16 bases between the germline ends. Germline V CDR1 and CDR2: SGHDN, FVKESK.

This clonotype was observed a few times. CDR3 region: CAISNRGRSDTEAFF. In DNA, the CDR3 is TGTGCCATCAGTAACAGGGGGCGTTCGGACACTGAAGCTTTCTTT. The chain combines TRBV10-3 with TRBJ1-1, with TRBD1 matching over 9 bases. The J segment lost 3 bases and the V segment lost 5 bases, leaving 7 bases of the junction unmatched. This CDR3 has 15 residues. Germline loops: CDR1 ENHRY, CDR2 SYGVKD.

The chain uses TRBV28 and TRBJ1-6, with D maybe TRBD1 (5 bases). V lost 5 bases to trimming and J lost 14 bases, with 16 bases between them. The CDR3 consists of 13 residues. Germline V gene data show CDR1 as MDHEN and CDR2 as SYDVKM. The chain's CDR3 is CASSPGGVKTLHF. Written as DNA, the CDR3 is TGTGCCAGCAGTCCCGGGGGGGTGAAGACCCTCCACTTT.

In its sample, this clonotype was seen many times. This chain joins TRBV6-1 and TRBJ2-2; tentative D call: TRBD1 (6 bases). The CDR3 runs 15 residues. The V gene lost 4 bases and the J gene lost 5 bases, with 14 bases spanning the gap. Germline CDR1 and CDR2: MNHNS and SASEGT. CDR3 nucleotides: TGTGCCAGCAGTGGCCAGGGGTTTGAGACCGGGGAGCTGTTTTTT. Translation gives CASSGQGFETGELFF.

DNA of the CDR3: TGTGCCAGCAGCACTTGGACAGCCACAACTAACTATGGCTACACCTTC. It is translated as CASSTWTATTNYGYTF. The chain employs TRBV9 and TRBJ1-2, with a tentative D call TRBD1 (6 bases). This CDR3 has 16 amino acids. The germline V gene has CDR1 SGDLS and CDR2 YYNGEE. With 4 bases removed from V and 0 bases from J, the gap between germline ends came to 16 bases.

This clonotype was detected many times. The gene calls are TRBV20-1 and TRBJ2-7, with D possibly matching TRBD1 (5 bases). V gave up 5 bases and J gave up 3 bases, with 17 bases separating them. The CDR3 consists of 14 residues. The germline gives CDR1 DFQATT, CDR2 SNEGSKA (reference sequence). CDR3 sequence: CSAFQGISNYEQYF. The CDR3 DNA follows: TGCAGTGCTTTCCAGGGTATTTCTAACTACGAGCAGTACTTC.

This clonotype was picked up many times. The chain carries TRBV25-1 and TRBJ2-5, with a weak D call TRBD2 (6 bases). V was pared by 2 bases and J by 7 bases, with 17 bases between. Germline lookup yields CDR1 MGHDK and CDR2 SYGVNS. The CDR3 covers 15 residues. The CDR3 bases are TGTGCCAGCAGTGAAAGCGAGCGGGCTTTGGGGACCCAGTACTTC. This translates into CASSESERALGTQYF.